This T cell receptor beta chain comes out of a study of identical twins. The study, taken as a whole, reports: In cord blood, abundant beta clonotypes had fewer insertions; memory showed no trend. There was more out-of-frame TCR alpha sharing in monozygotic twins than models estimated. Where out-of-frame alpha sequences were twin-shared, they showed excess low generation probability.

Using its own MiXCR run on the 5' RACE reads, TCRdb lists one record per CDR3 protein. The table lists 690,000 or so distinct CDR3 sequences, approximately 6% of them singletons. Everyone who gave samples was a healthy Caucasian. This clonotype was counted ten times or more. The antigen remains undetermined. Sequences were obtained from naive T cells sorted from blood. The receptor was isolated from a man younger than 35 in good health.

The DNA for the CDR3 is TGTGCCAGCAGCGTCAGGGGGAGAGAGTACTTC. Its protein product is CASSVRGREYF. The chain uses TRBV7-2 and TRBJ2-7; TRBD1 aligns across 7 bases. Germline loops: CDR1 SGHTA, CDR2 FQGNSA. There are 11 residues in the CDR3. J was trimmed by 11 bases and V by 5 bases; bases with no gene match: 6.